This TCR beta chain was found in a study of shared clonotypes between healthy human individuals. Study outcomes and limitations: A generally larger estimated richness was seen in naive subsets than in memory subsets.

Comments on this clone: Its cognate antigen is unknown.

V lost 4 bases and J 5 bases, leaving 12 bases between the germline ends. Germline values: CDR1 SGHRS, CDR2 YFSETQ. CDR3 length equals 14 residues. Assay: immunoSEQ multiplex PCR; the TCRdb copy retains only in-frame clones and omits some. This table has millions of clones, roughly 93% appearing once. The receptor comes from a man aged 18 to 35 in good health. Some clones in this sample may be carry-over from other donors' samples. The chain uses TRBV5-1 and TRBJ1-4; the D gene is possibly TRBD1 (6 bases). The specimen sequenced was naive CD4+ T cells from PBMCs. Stated subset: CD45RA+ positively selected. The CDR3 sequence is CASSVGGINEKLFF. Here the CDR3 DNA reads TGCGCCAGCAGCGTAGGGGGGATCAATGAAAAACTGTTTTTT.